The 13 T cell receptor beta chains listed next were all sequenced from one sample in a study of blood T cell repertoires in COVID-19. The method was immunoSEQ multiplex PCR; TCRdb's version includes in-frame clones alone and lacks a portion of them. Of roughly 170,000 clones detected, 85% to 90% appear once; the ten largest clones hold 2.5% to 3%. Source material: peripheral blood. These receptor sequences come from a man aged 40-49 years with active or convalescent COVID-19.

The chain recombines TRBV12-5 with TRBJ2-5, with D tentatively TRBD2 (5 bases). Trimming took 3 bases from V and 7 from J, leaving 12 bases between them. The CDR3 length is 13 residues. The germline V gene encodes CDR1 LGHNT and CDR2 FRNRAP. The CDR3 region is CASGLGGAGTQYF. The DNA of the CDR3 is TGTGCTAGTGGTTTAGGAGGCGCGGGGACCCAGTACTTC.

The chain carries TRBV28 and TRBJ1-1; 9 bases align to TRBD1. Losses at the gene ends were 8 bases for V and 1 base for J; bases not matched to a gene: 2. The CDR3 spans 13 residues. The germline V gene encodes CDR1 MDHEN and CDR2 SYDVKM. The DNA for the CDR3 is TGTGCCAGCCGACAGGGGGGGAACACTGAAGCTTTCTTT. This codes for CASRQGGNTEAFF.

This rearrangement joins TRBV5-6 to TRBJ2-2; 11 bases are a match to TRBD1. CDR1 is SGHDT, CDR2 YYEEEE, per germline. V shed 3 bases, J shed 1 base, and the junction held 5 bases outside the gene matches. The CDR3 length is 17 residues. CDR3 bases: TGTGCCAGCAGCTCCCCGGGACAGGGGGAGAACACCGGGGAGCTGTTTTTT. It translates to CASSSPGQGENTGELFF.

The chain's CDR3 is CSARTGSSGANVLTF. The CDR3 DNA reads as TGCAGCGCTCGGACGGGATCCTCTGGGGCCAACGTCCTGACTTTC. The J gene is TRBJ2-6, the V gene TRBV29-1; possibly TRBD2 for D (5 bases). This CDR3 is built from 15 residues. Germline V CDR1 and CDR2: SQVTM, ANQGSEA. V was trimmed by 7 bases and J by 0 bases, leaving 13 bases between them.

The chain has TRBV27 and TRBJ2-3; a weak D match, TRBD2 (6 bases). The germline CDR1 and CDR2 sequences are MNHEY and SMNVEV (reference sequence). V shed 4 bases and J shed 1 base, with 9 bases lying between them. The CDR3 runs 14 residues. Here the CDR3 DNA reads TGTGCCAGCAGTTGGGCTAGCGGCACAGATACGCAGTATTTT. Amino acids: CASSWASGTDTQYF.

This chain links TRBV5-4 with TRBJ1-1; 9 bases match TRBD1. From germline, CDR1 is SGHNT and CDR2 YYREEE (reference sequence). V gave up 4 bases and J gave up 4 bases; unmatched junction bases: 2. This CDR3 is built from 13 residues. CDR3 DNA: TGTGCCAGCAGCGTGACAGGGGGCACTGAAGCTTTCTTT. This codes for CASSVTGGTEAFF.

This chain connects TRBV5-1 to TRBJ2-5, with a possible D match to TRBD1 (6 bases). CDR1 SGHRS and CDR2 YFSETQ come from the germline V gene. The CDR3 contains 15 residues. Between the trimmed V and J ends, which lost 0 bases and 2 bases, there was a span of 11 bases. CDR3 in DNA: TGCGCCAGCAGCTTGGTCTCCACAGGGCAAGAGACCCAGTACTTC. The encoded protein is CASSLVSTGQETQYF. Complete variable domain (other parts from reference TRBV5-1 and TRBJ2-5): KAGVTQTPRYLIKTRGQQVTLSCSPISGHRSVSWYQQTPGQGLQFLFEYFSETQRNKGNFPGRFSGRQFSNSRSEMNVSTLELGDSALYLCASSLVSTGQETQYFGPGTRLLVL.

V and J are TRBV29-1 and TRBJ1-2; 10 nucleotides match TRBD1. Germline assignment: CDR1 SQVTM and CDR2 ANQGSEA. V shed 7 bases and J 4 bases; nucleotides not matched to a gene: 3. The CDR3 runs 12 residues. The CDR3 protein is CSGGDRGYGYTF. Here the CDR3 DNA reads TGCAGCGGGGGGGACAGGGGCTATGGCTACACCTTC.

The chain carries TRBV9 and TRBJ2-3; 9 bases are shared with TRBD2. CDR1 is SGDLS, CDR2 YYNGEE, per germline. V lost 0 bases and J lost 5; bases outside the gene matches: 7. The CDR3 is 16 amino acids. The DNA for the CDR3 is TGTGCCAGCAGCGTAGCTTATGCGGGGGGGGAAGATACGCAGTATTTT. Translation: CASSVAYAGGEDTQYF.

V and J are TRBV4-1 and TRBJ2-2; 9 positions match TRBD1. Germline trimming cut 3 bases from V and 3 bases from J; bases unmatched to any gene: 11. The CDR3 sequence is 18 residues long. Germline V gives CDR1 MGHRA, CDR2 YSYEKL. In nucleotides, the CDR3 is TGCGCCAGCAGCCAGGGGGGACAGGGACATTGGGACACCGGGGAGCTGTTTTTT. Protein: CASSQGGQGHWDTGELFF.

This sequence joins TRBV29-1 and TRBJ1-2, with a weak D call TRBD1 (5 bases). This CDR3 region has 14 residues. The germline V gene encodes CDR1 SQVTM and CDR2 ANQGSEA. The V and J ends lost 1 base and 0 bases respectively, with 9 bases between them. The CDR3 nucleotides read TGCAGCGTTGAAGGCGGACAACCTAACTATGGCTACACCTTC. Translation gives CSVEGGQPNYGYTF.

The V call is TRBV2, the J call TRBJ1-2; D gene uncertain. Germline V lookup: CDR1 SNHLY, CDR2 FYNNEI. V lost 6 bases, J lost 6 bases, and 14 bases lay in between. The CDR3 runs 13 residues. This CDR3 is CASSVERWDGYTF. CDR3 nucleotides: TGTGCCAGCAGCGTTGAGCGTTGGGATGGCTACACCTTC.

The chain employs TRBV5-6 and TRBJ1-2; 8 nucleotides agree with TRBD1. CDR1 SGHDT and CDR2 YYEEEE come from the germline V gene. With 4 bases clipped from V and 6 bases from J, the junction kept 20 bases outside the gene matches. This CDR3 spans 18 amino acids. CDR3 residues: CASSHNGQGTIWPNGYTF. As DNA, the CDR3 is TGTGCCAGCAGCCATAACGGACAGGGAACCATATGGCCCAATGGCTACACCTTC. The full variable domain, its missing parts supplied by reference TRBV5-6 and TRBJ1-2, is DAGVTQSPTHLIKTRGQQVTLRCSPKSGHDTVSWYQQALGQGPQFIFQYYEEEERQRGNFPDRFSGHQFPNYSSELNVNALLLGDSALYLCASSHNGQGTIWPNGYTFGSGTRLTVV.